A single sample gave rise to the 32 T cell receptor beta chains below, sequenced in a study of long-term antiretroviral therapy in people with HIV. The assay used was immunoSEQ (version v3.0), run at survey level. Produced via immunoSEQ multiplex PCR; TCRdb's table is partial and in-frame only. The sample includes about 48,000 clones, about 88% of them seen just once. Sequenced here: unsorted PBMCs, sampled 0.8 years after starting antiretroviral therapy. These receptors originate from a young woman with HIV.

The gene calls are TRBV4-3 and TRBJ1-2; D not certain. Germline CDR1 reads LGHNA; CDR2 reads YSLEER. CDR3 length: 16 residues. V lost 6 bases and J 2 bases, leaving 19 bases between the germline ends. The chain's CDR3 is CASRTSGGSANYGYTF. As DNA, the CDR3 is TGCGCCAGCAGGACATCGGGCGGGTCAGCGAACTATGGCTACACCTTC.

V is TRBV10-2 and J is TRBJ2-2; 7 bases are a match to TRBD2. Per the germline V gene, CDR1 is WSHSY and CDR2 is SAAADI. The CDR3 has 14 residues. Losses at the gene ends were 8 bases for V and 0 bases for J; bases not matched to a gene: 3. CDR3 sequence reads: CASRAGSNTGELFF. The CDR3 DNA sequence: TGCGCCAGCCGAGCGGGATCGAACACCGGGGAGCTGTTTTTT.

The sample holds a few counts of this clone. The chain recombines TRBV28 with TRBJ1-2; no firm D call. In germline, CDR1 is MDHEN, CDR2 SYDVKM. CDR3 length: 17 residues. The V end was cut by 4 bases, the J end by 5 bases, with 23 bases between. The CDR3 loop is CASSSPAAGQRFYGYTF. In nucleotides, the CDR3 is TGTGCCAGCAGTTCACCCGCGGCCGGGCAACGATTTTATGGCTACACCTTC.

The chain links TRBV4-3 to TRBJ1-2; D remains unclear. V dropped 6 bases and J dropped 2 bases, with 19 bases sitting between them. The CDR3 runs 16 residues. The germline V gene encodes CDR1 LGHNA and CDR2 YSLEER. CDR3 DNA: TGCGCCAGCAGTTCGAGAAAGCTCGACCTGAACTATGGCTACACCTTC. This codes for CASSSRKLDLNYGYTF.

The CDR3 protein is CASSQDLGLAGVLHNEQFF. The CDR3 region has the DNA TGCGCCAGCAGCCAAGACTTGGGACTAGCGGGAGTTCTCCACAATGAGCAGTTCTTC. This chain uses TRBV4-3 with TRBJ2-1; TRBD2 agrees at 14 bases. This CDR3 region has 19 residues. V trimming: 0 bases; J trimming: 5 bases; junction bases outside the gene matches: 9. Germline V gives CDR1 LGHNA, CDR2 YSLEER.

The chain couples TRBV5-1 to TRBJ2-7; 9 bases are shared with TRBD1. The CDR3 is 13 residues long. The germline V gene encodes CDR1 SGHRS and CDR2 YFSETQ. Trimming removed 3 bases from V and 6 bases from J; junction bases left unmatched: 4. CDR3 residues: CASSWGQGGEQYF. CDR3 sequence (DNA): TGCGCCAGCAGCTGGGGACAGGGAGGCGAGCAGTACTTC.

This clone turned up a few times. The chain links TRBV19 to TRBJ1-2, with D hard to call. V shed 10 bases and J shed 6 bases, with 12 bases lying between them. The CDR3 totals 11 residues. Germline V CDR1 and CDR2: LNHDA, SQIVND (reference sequence). CDR3 coding DNA: TGTGCCAACTCGTACAACGATGGCTACACCTTC. This sequence encodes CANSYNDGYTF.

V is TRBV4-3 and J is TRBJ1-5; D is undetermined. From germline, CDR1 is LGHNA and CDR2 YSLEER. The CDR3 sequence is 17 residues long. V dropped 0 bases and J dropped 4 bases, with 16 bases sitting between them. CDR3 loop: CASSQDTSGFGNQPQHF. Here the CDR3 DNA reads TGCGCCAGCAGCCAAGATACATCGGGATTTGGGAATCAGCCCCAGCATTTT.

This rearrangement joins TRBV6-5 to TRBJ1-5; D possibly corresponds to TRBD1 (5 bases). Trimming took off 5 bases at V and 1 base at J, with 12 bases between the two ends. Germline V CDR1 and CDR2: MNHEY, SVGAGI. The CDR3 extends over 15 amino acids. The CDR3 DNA is TGTGCCAGCAGTACGAAAGGGGTCAGCAATCAGCCCCAGCATTTT. This gives the protein CASSTKGVSNQPQHF.

The J gene is TRBJ2-7, the V gene TRBV6-5; 9 bases are a match to TRBD1. Germline V gene sequence: CDR1 MNHEY, CDR2 SVGAGI. Trimming at V came to 5 bases and at J to 3 bases, leaving 8 bases not matched to a gene. This CDR3 spans 15 amino acids. The CDR3 is CASSPGQGILYEQYF. CDR3 DNA sequence: TGTGCCAGCAGTCCGGGACAGGGTATCCTCTACGAGCAGTACTTC.

This clone was seen only once. The chain employs TRBV5-4 and TRBJ2-7; D is unresolved. Trimming took 0 bases from V and 0 from J, leaving 10 bases between them. CDR3 length: 15 amino acids. Germline V lookup: CDR1 SGHNT, CDR2 YYREEE (reference sequence). This CDR3 is CASSLGQANSYEQYF. For the CDR3, the DNA is TGTGCCAGCAGCTTGGGGCAGGCGAACTCCTACGAGCAGTACTTC.

This chain uses TRBV6-1 with TRBJ2-7; 7 bases are shared with TRBD2. The CDR3 has 15 residues. V lost 1 base, J lost 4 bases, and 7 bases stayed unmatched. Germline lookup yields CDR1 MNHNS and CDR2 SASEGT. The chain's CDR3 is CASSEGELALYEQYF. The CDR3 nucleotides read TGTGCCAGCAGTGAAGGAGAACTAGCGCTTTACGAGCAGTACTTC.

The chain carries TRBV25-1 and TRBJ2-1; D is unclear. The V gene's germline CDR1 is MGHDK and CDR2 SYGVNS. This CDR3 has 9 residues. Trimming removed 5 bases at V and 15 bases at J, with 8 bases between. CDR3: CASSWPPFF. DNA of the CDR3: TGTGCCAGCAGTTGGCCACCGTTCTTC.

The J gene is TRBJ1-4, the V gene TRBV18, with TRBD1 as a possible D gene (5 bases). Trimming pared 6 bases from V and 3 bases from J, leaving 14 bases between. CDR3 length: 15 amino acids. Germline-derived CDR1 and CDR2 are KGHSH and LQKENI. CDR3: CASSLKEGPNEKLFF. CDR3 nucleotides: TGTGCCAGCTCCCTGAAGGAGGGACCTAATGAAAAACTGTTTTTT.

This sequence joins TRBV10-3 and TRBJ1-1; D possibly corresponds to TRBD1 (6 bases). Germline CDR1 is ENHRY and CDR2 is SYGVKD. V was shortened by 6 bases and J by 7 bases, with 12 bases between the two germline ends. The CDR3 has 12 amino acids. CDR3 DNA sequence: TGTGCCATCAGCAAAGAGGGGGGTGAAGCTTTCTTT. Translating gives CAISKEGGEAFF.

The CDR3 here is CASRRTGDNQPQHF. CDR3 sequence (DNA): TGTGCCAGTAGGCGGACAGGGGACAATCAGCCCCAGCATTTT. The V gene is TRBV19, the J gene TRBJ1-5, with 9 bases identical to TRBD1. Trimming removed 6 bases from V and 3 bases from J; junction bases left unmatched: 3. Per germline, CDR1 LNHDA and CDR2 SQIVND (reference sequence). The CDR3 runs to 14 residues.

The chain recombines TRBV28 with TRBJ1-2; D is unclear. CDR1 and CDR2 from the germline V gene are MDHEN and SYDVKM. Trimming took 5 bases from V and 2 from J, leaving 12 bases between them. The CDR3 is made up of 14 amino acids. The CDR3 loop is CASSARPGNYGYTF. The CDR3 bases are TGTGCCAGCAGTGCTCGACCGGGGAACTATGGCTACACCTTC.

The chain combines TRBV5-1 with TRBJ2-7; D unclear. The germline V gene encodes CDR1 SGHRS and CDR2 YFSETQ. The CDR3 runs to 16 residues. Trimming shortened V by 0 bases and J by 1 base, and 14 bases separated the two germline ends. CDR3 bases: TGCGCCAGCAGCTTGGGTCCAGGCGACGTTTCCTACGAGCAGTACTTC. This codes for CASSLGPGDVSYEQYF.

This chain uses TRBV5-1 with TRBJ1-2, with 9 bases aligning to TRBD1. Germline assignment: CDR1 SGHRS and CDR2 YFSETQ. After removal of 4 bases from V and 4 bases from J, the junction contained 14 bases not matched to a gene. The CDR3 contains 17 residues. CDR3 sequence reads: CASSLLFTGTGIYGYTF. DNA of the CDR3: TGCGCCAGCAGCCTACTCTTCACCGGGACAGGGATCTATGGCTACACCTTC.

The CDR3 DNA reads TGTGCCAGCAGCGCAGAGGGGGGGGGAAATCATGGCTACACCTTC. Its translation is CASSAEGGGNHGYTF. This rearrangement joins TRBV9 to TRBJ1-2; tentative D call: TRBD1 (6 bases). The CDR3 has 15 amino acids. Trimming removed 3 bases from V and 6 bases from J, with 18 bases in between. CDR1 and CDR2 from the germline V gene are SGDLS and YYNGEE.

V and J are TRBV6-5 and TRBJ2-7; tentatively, D is TRBD2 (6 bases). The V gene's germline CDR1 is MNHEY and CDR2 SVGAGI. CDR3 length equals 14 residues. Trimming removed 2 bases at V and 0 bases at J, with 8 bases between. CDR3 loop: CASSYQTSSYEQYF. DNA of the CDR3: TGTGCCAGCAGTTACCAGACTAGCTCCTACGAGCAGTACTTC.

CDR3: CASSLPRGGPLYEQYF. Here the CDR3 DNA reads TGTGCCAGCAGCTTACCCCGAGGCGGGCCGTTATACGAGCAGTACTTC. The chain is built from TRBV28 and TRBJ2-7; a weak D match, TRBD2 (5 bases). Trimming took 6 bases from V and 4 from J, leaving 22 bases between them. The CDR3 has 16 residues. The germline V gene has CDR1 MDHEN and CDR2 SYDVKM. The full variable domain, its missing parts supplied by reference TRBV28 and TRBJ2-7, is DVKVTQSSRYLVKRTGEKVFLECVQDMDHENMFWYRQDPGLGLRLIYFSYDVKMKEKGDIPEGYSVSREKKERFSLILESASTNQTSMYLCASSLPRGGPLYEQYFGPGTRLTVT.

This chain connects TRBV19 to TRBJ2-7, with D possibly TRBD1 on 5 matching bases. With 3 bases removed from V and 3 bases from J, the gap between germline ends came to 15 bases. This CDR3 comprises 15 residues. The germline gives CDR1 LNHDA, CDR2 SQIVND (reference sequence). CDR3 sequence (DNA): TGTGCCAGTAGTATTGGTCAGGGATACCGCTACGAGCAGTACTTC. Translating gives CASSIGQGYRYEQYF.

This rearrangement joins TRBV4-1 to TRBJ1-1, with D maybe TRBD1 (5 bases). This CDR3 has 15 residues. CDR1 and CDR2 from the germline V gene are MGHRA and YSYEKL. Between the trimmed V and J ends, which lost 1 base and 4 bases, there was a span of 13 bases. The DNA of the CDR3 is TGCGCCAGCAGCCAAGGGGAAACAGGTTTCACTGAAGCTTTCTTT. This translates into CASSQGETGFTEAFF.

This chain connects TRBV10-3 to TRBJ2-1; D is ambiguous. The V end lost 3 bases, the J end lost 4 bases, and 1 base lay between the germline ends. Germline V gene data show CDR1 as ENHRY and CDR2 as SYGVKD. The CDR3 runs to 11 residues. CDR3 sequence (DNA): TGTGCCATCAGTGAATACAATGAGCAGTTCTTC. It codes for CAISEYNEQFF.

The chain employs TRBV19 and TRBJ1-2; 8 bases are shared with TRBD1. Germline values: CDR1 LNHDA, CDR2 SQIVND (reference sequence). The CDR3 runs to 12 residues. The V and J ends lost 4 bases and 7 bases, in that order; junction bases with no gene match: 2. This chain's CDR3 is CASSTQGAGYTF. The CDR3, as DNA: TGTGCCAGTAGTACCCAGGGGGCTGGCTACACCTTC.

V usage is TRBV28 and J usage is TRBJ1-1; possibly TRBD1 for D (5 bases). The CDR3 contains 13 residues. V was cut by 5 bases and J by 6 bases, with 13 bases left in between. Per germline, CDR1 MDHEN and CDR2 SYDVKM. Here the CDR3 DNA reads TGTGCCAGCAGTGCCCAGGGTTACGCTGAAGCTTTCTTT. Translating it yields CASSAQGYAEAFF.

To note about this clone: A junction boundary mismatches the germline segment, possibly from a read error. V and J are TRBV10-3 and TRBJ2-7, with D tentatively TRBD1 or TRBD2 (5 bases each). CDR3 length: 12 amino acids. Germline V gene lookup returns CDR1 ENHRY and CDR2 SYGVKD. This CDR3 is CASSYEGSEQYF. The CDR3 bases are TGTGCCAGCAGTTACGAGGGGAGCGAGCAGTACTTC.

The chain recombines TRBV19 with TRBJ1-1, with D unclear. The germline V gene encodes CDR1 LNHDA and CDR2 SQIVND (reference sequence). V lost 2 bases and J lost 2, with 3 bases in between. This CDR3 is built from 12 residues. CDR3 protein: CASSILNTEAFF. Here the CDR3 DNA reads TGTGCCAGTAGTATACTTAACACTGAAGCTTTCTTT.

In DNA, the CDR3 is TGTGCCAGCAGTAGAGGGGAAAAACTGTTTTTT. Translation: CASSRGEKLFF. This chain links TRBV2 with TRBJ1-4, with D unclear. V lost 5 bases, J lost 8 bases, and 6 bases lay in between. From germline, CDR1 is SNHLY and CDR2 FYNNEI. This CDR3 region has 11 residues.

V gene TRBV19 combines with J gene TRBJ1-1; D not certain. Trimming cost V 3 bases and J 6 bases, with 11 bases left between them. The CDR3 is made up of 13 amino acids. Germline lookup yields CDR1 LNHDA and CDR2 SQIVND (reference sequence). The CDR3 here is CASSMVISAEAFF. The CDR3 DNA follows: TGTGCCAGTAGTATGGTGATTTCCGCTGAAGCTTTCTTT.

The V and J genes are TRBV5-1 and TRBJ2-1, with TRBD1 identical over 9 bases. Germline lookup yields CDR1 SGHRS and CDR2 YFSETQ. V shed 2 bases and J 4 bases; nucleotides not matched to a gene: 4. The CDR3 consists of 15 residues. CDR3 sequence (DNA): TGCGCCAGCAGCTTCGGCGGGACAGGGTACAATGAGCAGTTCTTC. This encodes CASSFGGTGYNEQFF. The full variable domain, its missing parts supplied by reference TRBV5-1 and TRBJ2-1, is KAGVTQTPRYLIKTRGQQVTLSCSPISGHRSVSWYQQTPGQGLQFLFEYFSETQRNKGNFPGRFSGRQFSNSRSEMNVSTLELGDSALYLCASSFGGTGYNEQFFGPGTRLTVL.